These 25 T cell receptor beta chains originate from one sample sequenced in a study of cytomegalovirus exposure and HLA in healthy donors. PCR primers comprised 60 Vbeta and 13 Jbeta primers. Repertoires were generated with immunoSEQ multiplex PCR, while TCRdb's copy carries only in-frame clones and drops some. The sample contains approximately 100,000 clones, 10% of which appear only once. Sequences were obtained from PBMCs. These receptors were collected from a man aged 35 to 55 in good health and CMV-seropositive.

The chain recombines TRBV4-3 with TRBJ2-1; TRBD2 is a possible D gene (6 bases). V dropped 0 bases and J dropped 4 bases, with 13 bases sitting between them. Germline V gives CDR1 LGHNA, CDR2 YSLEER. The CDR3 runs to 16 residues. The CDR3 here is CASSQDILAEYNEQFF. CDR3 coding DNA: TGCGCCAGCAGCCAAGATATATTAGCGGAGTACAATGAGCAGTTCTTC.

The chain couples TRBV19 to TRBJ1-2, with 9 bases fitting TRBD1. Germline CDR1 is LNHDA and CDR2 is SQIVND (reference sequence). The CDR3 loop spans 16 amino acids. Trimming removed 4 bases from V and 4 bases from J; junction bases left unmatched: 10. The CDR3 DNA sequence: TGTGCCAGTAGTAGCTCAACAGGGGGCCGGGGCTATGGCTACACCTTC. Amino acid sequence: CASSSSTGGRGYGYTF.

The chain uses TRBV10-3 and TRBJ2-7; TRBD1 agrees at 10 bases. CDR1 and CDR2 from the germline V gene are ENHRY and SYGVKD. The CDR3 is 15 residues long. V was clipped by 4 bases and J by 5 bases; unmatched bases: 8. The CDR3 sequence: CAISGGTGASNEQYF. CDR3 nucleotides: TGTGCCATCAGTGGAGGGACAGGGGCTAGCAACGAGCAGTACTTC.

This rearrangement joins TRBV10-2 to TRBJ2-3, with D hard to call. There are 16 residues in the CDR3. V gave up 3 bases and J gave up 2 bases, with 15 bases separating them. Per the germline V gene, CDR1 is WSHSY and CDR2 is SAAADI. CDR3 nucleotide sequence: TGCGCCAGCAGTGATATCGGCGGTCCCAACACAGATACGCAGTATTTT. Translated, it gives CASSDIGGPNTDTQYF.

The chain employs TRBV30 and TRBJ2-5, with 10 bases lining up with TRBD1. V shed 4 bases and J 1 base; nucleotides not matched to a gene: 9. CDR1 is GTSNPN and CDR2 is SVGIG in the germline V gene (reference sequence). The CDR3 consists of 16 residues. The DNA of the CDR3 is TGTGCCTGGACAGACCCCCGGGACAGGGGCCAAGAGACCCAGTACTTC. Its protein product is CAWTDPRDRGQETQYF.

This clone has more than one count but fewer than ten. CDR3 region: CASSLTPNYGYTF. Written as DNA, the CDR3 is TGTGCCAGCAGTTTGACACCCAACTATGGCTACACCTTC. This sequence joins TRBV6-6 and TRBJ1-2; D unclear. The V gene lost 4 bases and the J gene lost 2 bases, with 8 bases spanning the gap. Germline V lookup: CDR1 MNHNY, CDR2 SVGAGI (reference sequence). The CDR3 is 13 amino acids.

CDR3 sequence (DNA): TGCGCCAGCAGCCTGGAGGGGCAGGGATTCGCTGAAGCTTTCTTT. This translates into CASSLEGQGFAEAFF. This chain uses TRBV4-3 with TRBJ1-1, with D perhaps matching TRBD1 (5 bases). Germline CDR1 and CDR2: LGHNA and YSLEER. There are 15 residues in the CDR3. The V end was cut by 4 bases, the J end by 6 bases, with 18 bases between.

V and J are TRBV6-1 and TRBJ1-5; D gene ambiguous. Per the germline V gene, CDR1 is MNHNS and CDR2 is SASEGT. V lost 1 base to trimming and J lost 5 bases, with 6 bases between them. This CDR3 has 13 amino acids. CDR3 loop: CASSEVQYQPQHF. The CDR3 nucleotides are TGTGCCAGCAGTGAAGTACAATATCAGCCCCAGCATTTT.

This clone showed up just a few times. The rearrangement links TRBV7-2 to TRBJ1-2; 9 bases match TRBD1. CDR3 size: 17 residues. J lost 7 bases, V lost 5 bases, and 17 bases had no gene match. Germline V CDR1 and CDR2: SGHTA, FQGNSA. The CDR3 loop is CASSPGTGTTQGSGYTF. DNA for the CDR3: TGTGCCAGCAGCCCGGGGACAGGGACCACACAAGGCAGTGGCTACACCTTC.

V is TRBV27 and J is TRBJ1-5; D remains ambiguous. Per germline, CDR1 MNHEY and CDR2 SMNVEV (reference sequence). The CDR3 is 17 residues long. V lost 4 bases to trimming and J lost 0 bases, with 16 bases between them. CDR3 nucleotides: TGTGCCAGCAGTTCCCTCGACACAATATATAGCAATCAGCCCCAGCATTTT. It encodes CASSSLDTIYSNQPQHF.

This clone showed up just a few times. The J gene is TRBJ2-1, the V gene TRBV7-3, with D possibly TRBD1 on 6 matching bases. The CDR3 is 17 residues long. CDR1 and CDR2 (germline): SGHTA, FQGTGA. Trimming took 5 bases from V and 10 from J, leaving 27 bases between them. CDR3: CASSTQAGAPIRGEQFF. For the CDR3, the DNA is TGTGCCAGCAGCACACAAGCAGGGGCGCCAATTCGAGGGGAGCAGTTCTTC.

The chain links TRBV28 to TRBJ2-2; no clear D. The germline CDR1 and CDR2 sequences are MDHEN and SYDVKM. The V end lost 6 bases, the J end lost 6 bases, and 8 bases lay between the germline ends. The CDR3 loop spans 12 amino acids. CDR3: CASRRPSGELFF. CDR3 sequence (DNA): TGTGCCAGCAGGCGTCCGTCCGGGGAGCTGTTTTTT.

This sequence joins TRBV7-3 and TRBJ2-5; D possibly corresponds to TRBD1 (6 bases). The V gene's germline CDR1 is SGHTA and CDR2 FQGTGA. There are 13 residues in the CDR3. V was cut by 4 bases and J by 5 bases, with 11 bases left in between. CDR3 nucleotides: TGTGCCAGCAGCTCAGGGGATCGGGAGACCCAGTACTTC. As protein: CASSSGDRETQYF.

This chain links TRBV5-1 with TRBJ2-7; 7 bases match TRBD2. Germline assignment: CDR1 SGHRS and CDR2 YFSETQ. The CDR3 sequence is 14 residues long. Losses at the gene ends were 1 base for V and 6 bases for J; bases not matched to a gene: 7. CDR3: CASSLTGGQGEQYF. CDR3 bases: TGCGCCAGCAGCTTGACGGGGGGTCAGGGCGAGCAGTACTTC.

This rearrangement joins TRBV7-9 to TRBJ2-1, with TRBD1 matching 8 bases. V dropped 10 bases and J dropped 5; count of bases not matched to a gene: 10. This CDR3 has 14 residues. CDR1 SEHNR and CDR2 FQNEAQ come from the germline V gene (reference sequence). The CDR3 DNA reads TGTGCCACCCCCGGACAGGGACTCCACAATGAGCAGTTCTTC. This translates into CATPGQGLHNEQFF.

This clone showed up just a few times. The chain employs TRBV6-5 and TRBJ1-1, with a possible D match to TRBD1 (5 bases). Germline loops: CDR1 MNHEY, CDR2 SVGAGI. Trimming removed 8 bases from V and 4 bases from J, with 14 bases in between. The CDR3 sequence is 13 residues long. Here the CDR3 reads CASFNNRLTEAFF. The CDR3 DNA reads TGTGCCAGCTTTAATAACAGGCTCACTGAAGCTTTCTTT.

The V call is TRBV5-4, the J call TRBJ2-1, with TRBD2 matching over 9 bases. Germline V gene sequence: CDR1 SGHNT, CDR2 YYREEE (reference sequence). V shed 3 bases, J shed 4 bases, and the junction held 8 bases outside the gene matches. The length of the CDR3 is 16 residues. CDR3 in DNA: TGTGCCAGCAGCTCCCGAACTAGCGGGTTTTACAATGAGCAGTTCTTC. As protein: CASSSRTSGFYNEQFF.

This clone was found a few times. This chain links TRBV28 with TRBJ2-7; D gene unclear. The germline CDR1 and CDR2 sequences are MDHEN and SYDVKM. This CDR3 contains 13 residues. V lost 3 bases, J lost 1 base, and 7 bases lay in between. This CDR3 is CASSFLTSYEQYF. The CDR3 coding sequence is TGTGCCAGCAGTTTCTTGACTTCCTACGAGCAGTACTTC. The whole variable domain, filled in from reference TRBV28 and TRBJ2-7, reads DVKVTQSSRYLVKRTGEKVFLECVQDMDHENMFWYRQDPGLGLRLIYFSYDVKMKEKGDIPEGYSVSREKKERFSLILESASTNQTSMYLCASSFLTSYEQYFGPGTRLTVT.

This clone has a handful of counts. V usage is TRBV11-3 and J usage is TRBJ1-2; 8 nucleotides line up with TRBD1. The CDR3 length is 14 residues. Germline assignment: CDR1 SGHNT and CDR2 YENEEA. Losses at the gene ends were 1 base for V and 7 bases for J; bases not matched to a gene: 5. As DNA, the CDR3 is TGTGCCAGCAGCTTAGGGCGGACAGGGTCTGGCTACACCTTC. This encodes CASSLGRTGSGYTF. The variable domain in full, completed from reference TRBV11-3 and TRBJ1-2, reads EAGVVQSPRYKIIEKKQPVAFWCNPISGHNTLYWYLQNLGQGPELLIRYENEEAVDDSQLPKDRFSAERLKGVDSTLKIQPAELGDSAVYLCASSLGRTGSGYTFGSGTRLTVV.

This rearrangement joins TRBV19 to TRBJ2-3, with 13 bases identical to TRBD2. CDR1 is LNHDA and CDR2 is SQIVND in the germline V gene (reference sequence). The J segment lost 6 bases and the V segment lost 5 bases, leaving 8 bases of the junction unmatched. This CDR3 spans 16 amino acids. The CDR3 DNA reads TGTGCCAGTAGTGCCCGGACTAGCGGGAGAGTGGATACGCAGTATTTT. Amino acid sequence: CASSARTSGRVDTQYF. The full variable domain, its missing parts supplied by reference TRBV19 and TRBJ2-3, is DGGITQSPKYLFRKEGQNVTLSCEQNLNHDAMYWYRQDPGQGLRLIYYSQIVNDFQKGDIAEGYSVSREKKESFPLTVTSAQKNPTAFYLCASSARTSGRVDTQYFGPGTRLTVL.

Written as DNA, the CDR3 is TGTGCCAGCAGCCGAGGGGGTGTGAATGAGCAGTTCTTC. This translates into CASSRGGVNEQFF. This chain connects TRBV7-3 to TRBJ2-1; tentatively, D is TRBD1 (6 bases). CDR3 length: 13 residues. Per the germline V gene, CDR1 is SGHTA and CDR2 is FQGTGA. V dropped 5 bases and J dropped 7 bases, with 12 bases sitting between them.

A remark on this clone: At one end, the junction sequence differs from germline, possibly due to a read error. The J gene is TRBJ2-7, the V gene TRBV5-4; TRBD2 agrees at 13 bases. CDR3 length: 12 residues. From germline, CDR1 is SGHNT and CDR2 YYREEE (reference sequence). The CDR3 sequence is CASSSGLAGQRF. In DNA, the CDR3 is TGTGCCAGCAGCTCGGGACTAGCGGGACAACGATTC.

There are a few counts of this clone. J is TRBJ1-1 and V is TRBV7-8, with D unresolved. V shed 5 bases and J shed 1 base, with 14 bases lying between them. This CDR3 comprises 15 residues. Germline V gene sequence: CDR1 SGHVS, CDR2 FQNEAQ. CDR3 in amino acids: CASSPSPGANTEAFF. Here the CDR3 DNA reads TGTGCCAGCAGCCCAAGTCCAGGCGCGAACACTGAAGCTTTCTTT.

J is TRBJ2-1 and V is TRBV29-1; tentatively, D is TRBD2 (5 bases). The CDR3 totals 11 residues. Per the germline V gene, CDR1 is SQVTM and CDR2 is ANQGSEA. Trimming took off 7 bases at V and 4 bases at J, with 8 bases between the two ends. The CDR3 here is CSGEGYNEQFF. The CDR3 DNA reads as TGCAGCGGAGAGGGTTACAATGAGCAGTTCTTC.

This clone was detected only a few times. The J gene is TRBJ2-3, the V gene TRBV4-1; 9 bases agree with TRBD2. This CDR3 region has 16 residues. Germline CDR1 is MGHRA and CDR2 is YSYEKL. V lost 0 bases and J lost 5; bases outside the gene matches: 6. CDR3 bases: TGCGCCAGCAGCCAAGACGTAGCGGGAGTAGTAGATACGCAGTATTTT. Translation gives CASSQDVAGVVDTQYF.